Listed below are T cell receptor beta chains from one sample, sequenced in a study of cytomegalovirus exposure and HLA in healthy donors. Sequenced by immunoSEQ multiplex PCR; TCRdb stores in-frame clones only, minus some. The data contain more than 150,000 clones, about 90% of them seen just once; the ten biggest clones take up around 0.21%. The sequencing sample was made of PBMCs. All receptors derive from a girl under two years old in good health and CMV-seronegative. CDR3s include the opening cysteine and the closing phenylalanine or tryptophan. A D gene is named only where the DNA matches it firmly. The size field is filled for only some rows; it gives once, few, many or a size class.

abundance,d_gene,v_gene,j_gene,CDR3nt,CDR3aa
-,-,TRBV5-4,TRBJ2-7,TGTGCCAGCAGCAAAGCGGACTCCTACGAGCAGTACTTC,CASSKADSYEQYF
-,TRBD2,TRBV5-4,TRBJ2-1,TGTGCCAGCAGCTTAGGAGCGGGACCCTACAATGAGCAGTTCTTC,CASSLGAGPYNEQFF
-,-,TRBV5-1,TRBJ2-1,TGCGCCAGCAGCTCCCAGCGCGATGAGCAGTTCTTC,CASSSQRDEQFF
-,-,TRBV6-6,TRBJ2-7,TGTGCCAGCAGTTGGGGGGAGAAAGTTTACGAGCAGTACTTC,CASSWGEKVYEQYF
-,-,TRBV21-1,TRBJ2-3,TGTGCCAGCAGCAAATTCCACGAGCGGGAGTGCACAGATACGCAGTATTTT,CASSKFHERECTDTQYF
-,-,TRBV30,TRBJ1-2,TGTGCCTGGAGTGAGGGGACTAGTGGGTTTGTGTGGGGCTACACCTTC,CAWSEGTSGFVWGYTF
once,TRBD1,TRBV29-1,TRBJ2-7,TGCAGCGGAAGGACAGGAGACTACGAGCAGTACTTC,CSGRTGDYEQYF
-,-,TRBV19,TRBJ2-5,TGTGCCAGTAGTATCGCCGGCGGGGAAGCGGCGAGGACCCAGTACTTC,CASSIAGGEAARTQYF
-,-,TRBV6-6,TRBJ2-2,TGTGCCAGCAGTTTGGGGGGACCCACAAACACCGGGGAGCTGTTTTTT,CASSLGGPTNTGELFF
-,TRBD2,TRBV25-1,TRBJ2-5,TGTGCCAGCAGCCAGCGGGGCCAAGAGACCCAGTACTTC,CASSQRGQETQYF
-,TRBD2,TRBV13,TRBJ2-7,TGTGCCAGCACCCAAAGGGGTAGCGGGGACTACGAGCAGTACTTC,CASTQRGSGDYEQYF
once,-,TRBV19,TRBJ1-1,TGTGCCAGTAGGGGAGTGGACAGAATGAACACTGAAGCTTTCTTT,CASRGVDRMNTEAFF
few,TRBD1,TRBV25-1,TRBJ1-3,TGTGCCAGCAGTGGGATACCGGGACAGGGGGCTGGAAACACCATATATTTT,CASSGIPGQGAGNTIYF
-,TRBD2,TRBV2,TRBJ2-5,TGTGCCAGCCAGTGGGGAGTTGTCATAGCGGGGGGGCAGGAGACCCAGTACTTC,CASQWGVVIAGGQETQYF
-,TRBD1,TRBV28,TRBJ1-2,TGTGCCAGCAGTCGGAGACAGGGGGGCTATGGCTACACCTTC,CASSRRQGGYGYTF
-,-,TRBV5-6,TRBJ2-7,TGTGCCAGCAGCTTTGTAAGCTTCGAGCAGTACTTC,CASSFVSFEQYF
-,-,TRBV7-9,TRBJ2-1,TGTGCCAGCAGCTTAGGAACTAGCAGTGAGCAGTTCTTC,CASSLGTSSEQFF
-,-,TRBV5-5,TRBJ1-5,TGTGCCAGCACCTTAGGGGCCGGAAGCAATCAGCCCCAGCATTTT,CASTLGAGSNQPQHF
-,TRBD1,TRBV29-1,TRBJ1-2,TGCAGCGTTGAGGTCCCAGGGGGCGGCTACACCTTC,CSVEVPGGGYTF
-,TRBD2,TRBV4-1,TRBJ2-7,TGCGCCAGCAGCCTCCGACTAGCGGGGGGGCAACGTTACGAGCAGTACTTC,CASSLRLAGGQRYEQYF
-,TRBD2,TRBV9,TRBJ2-5,TGTGCCAGCAGCGTAGGTCCTTTTCCGCGGGGGGGGGAGACCCAGTACTTC,CASSVGPFPRGGETQYF
once,TRBD2,TRBV4-1,TRBJ2-1,TGCGCCAGCAGCCCTCGGGGCCTAGCGGGGAGTCTTTATGAGCAGTTCTTC,CASSPRGLAGSLYEQFF
-,TRBD1,TRBV27,TRBJ2-7,TGTGCCAGCGGACAGGGAATAACCTACGAGCAGTACTTC,CASGQGITYEQYF
-,TRBD2,TRBV28,TRBJ2-1,TGTGCCAGCAGCCTACCTTTAGCGGGGAGAGACAATGAGCAGTTCTTC,CASSLPLAGRDNEQFF
-,-,TRBV10-3,TRBJ1-1,TGTGCCATCAGTGGTTCGGAGAGCGCTGAAGCTTTCTTT,CAISGSESAEAFF
-,-,TRBV18,TRBJ1-1,TGTGCCAGCTCCTCTCTCAGGGAAGGCTTGGGGGCTTTCTTT,CASSSLREGLGAFF
-,-,TRBV5-5,TRBJ1-2,TGTGCCAGCAGCCTCATTTGGCAGGGCGGGATATCCTATGGCTACACCTTC,CASSLIWQGGISYGYTF
-,TRBD2,TRBV7-2,TRBJ2-7,TGTGCCAGCAGCTTAATAGCGGGAGGCTACGAGCAGTACTTC,CASSLIAGGYEQYF
-,TRBD2,TRBV19,TRBJ2-3,TGTGCCAGTACCCCTAGCGGGGTCACAGATACGCAGTATTTT,CASTPSGVTDTQYF
-,-,TRBV6-5,TRBJ1-2,TGTGCCAGCAGTACCTCAGGGGCGCAAGGAAATGGCTACACCTTC,CASSTSGAQGNGYTF
few,TRBD1,TRBV2,TRBJ2-1,TGTGCCAGCTTGGACAGGGGTAATGAGCAGTTCTTC,CASLDRGNEQFF
-,TRBD2,TRBV7-8,TRBJ2-5,TGTGCCAGCAGCCCGACTAGCGGGAGGCAAGAGACCCAGTACTTC,CASSPTSGRQETQYF
-,-,TRBV5-1,TRBJ2-7,TGCGCCAGCAGCGCGGGCGCGTTGAGCTCCTACGAGCAGTACTTC,CASSAGALSSYEQYF
-,-,TRBV6-1,TRBJ2-7,TGTGCCAGCAGTTCAGTCTACGAGCAGTACTTC,CASSSVYEQYF
-,TRBD2,TRBV5-4,TRBJ2-1,TGTGCCAGCAGCTTAAGGCTAGCGGGGGGAAATGAGCAGTTCTTC,CASSLRLAGGNEQFF